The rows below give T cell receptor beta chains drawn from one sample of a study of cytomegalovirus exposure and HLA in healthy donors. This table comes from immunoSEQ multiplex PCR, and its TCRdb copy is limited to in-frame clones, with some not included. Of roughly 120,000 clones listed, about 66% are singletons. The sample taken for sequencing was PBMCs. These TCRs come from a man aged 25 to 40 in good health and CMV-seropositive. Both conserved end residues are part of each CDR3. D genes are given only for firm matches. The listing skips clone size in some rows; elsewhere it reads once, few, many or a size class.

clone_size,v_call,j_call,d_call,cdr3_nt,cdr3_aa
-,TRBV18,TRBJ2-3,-,TGTGCCAGCTCACCCCCGACTGGCACAGATACGCAGTATTTT,CASSPPTGTDTQYF
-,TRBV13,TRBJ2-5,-,TGTGCCAGCAGCTTAGCGGGAGCCCTCGAGGAGCAGTACTTC,CASSLAGALEEQYF
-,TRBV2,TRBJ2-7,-,TGTGCCAGCACCGCGATCCTTGGACTCGCTTACGAGCAGTACTTC,CASTAILGLAYEQYF
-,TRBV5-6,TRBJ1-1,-,TGTGCCAGCAGCTTATTTTCCCTCGACTGGAACACTGAAGCTTTCTTT,CASSLFSLDWNTEAFF
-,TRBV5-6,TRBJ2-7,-,TGTGCCAGCAGCTTGCAACTCGCCTACGAGCAGTACTTC,CASSLQLAYEQYF
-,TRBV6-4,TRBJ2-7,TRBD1,TGTGCCAGCAGTGTTCTGGACAGGGTGTCCGAGCAGTACTTC,CASSVLDRVSEQYF
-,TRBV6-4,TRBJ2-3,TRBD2,TGTGCCAGCAGTAGGCTAGCGGGAGATGATACGCAGTATTTT,CASSRLAGDDTQYF
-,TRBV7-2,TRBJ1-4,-,TGTGCCAGCAGCTTACTTGACAGGACAAAACTGTTTTTT,CASSLLDRTKLFF
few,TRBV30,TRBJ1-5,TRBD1,TGTGCCTGGAGTGATGATCCCGACAGGGCGGATAGCAATCAGCCCCAGCATTTT,CAWSDDPDRADSNQPQHF
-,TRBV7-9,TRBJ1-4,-,TGTGCCAGCAGCTGGGGGCGGGATGAAAAACTGTTTTTT,CASSWGRDEKLFF
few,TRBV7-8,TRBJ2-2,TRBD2,TGTGCCAGCAGCATCCCCGAGGGACTAGCGGGGAACACCGGGGAGCTGTTTTTT,CASSIPEGLAGNTGELFF
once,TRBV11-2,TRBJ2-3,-,TGTGCCAGCAGCTTGAGTCTCCTAGCCACAGATACGCAGTATTTT,CASSLSLLATDTQYF
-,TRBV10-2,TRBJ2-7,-,TGCGCCAGCAGTGTCGGAGAAGAGCAGTACTTC,CASSVGEEQYF
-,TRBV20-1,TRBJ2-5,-,TGCAGTGCTAATCTGCAAGAGACCCAGTACTTC,CSANLQETQYF
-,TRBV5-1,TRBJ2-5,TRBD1,TGCGCCAGCAGCCTCGCCGACAGGGCCTCCGAGACCCAGTACTTC,CASSLADRASETQYF
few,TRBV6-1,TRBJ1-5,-,TGTGCCAGCAGTGAGTTGAGGCATCAGCCCCAGCATTTT,CASSELRHQPQHF
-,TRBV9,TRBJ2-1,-,TGTGCCAGCAGTGGAGAACCCTCCTACAATGAGCAGTTCTTC,CASSGEPSYNEQFF
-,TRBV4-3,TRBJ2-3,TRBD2,TGCGCCAGCAGCGTGGGACTAGCGGGAGTAGATACGCAGTATTTT,CASSVGLAGVDTQYF
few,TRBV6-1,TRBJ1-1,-,TGTGCCAGCAGTGGACCGGGGGGGGCGTGGGTAGCTTTCTTT,CASSGPGGAWVAFF
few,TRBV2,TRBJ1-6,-,TGTGCCAGCGGCTCTAGCTCCTATAATTCACCCCTCCACTTT,CASGSSSYNSPLHF
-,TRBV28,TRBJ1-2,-,TGTGCCAGCAGTTCCCTGGGCGGCTACACCTTC,CASSSLGGYTF
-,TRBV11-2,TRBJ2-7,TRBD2,TGTGCCAGCAGCTCCGGGCACTACACGGGGGGCTCCTACGAGCAGTACTTC,CASSSGHYTGGSYEQYF
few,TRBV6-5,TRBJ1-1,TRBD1,TGTGCCAGCAGGGAACAGGGGGTACGGAACACTGAAGCTTTCTTT,CASREQGVRNTEAFF
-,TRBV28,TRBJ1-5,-,TGTGCCAGCAGAACCCTACAGGGTCTTATGTATTTT,CASRTLQGLMYF
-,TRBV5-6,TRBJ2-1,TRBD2,TGTGCCAGCAGCTCATCTAGCGGGTCCAATGAGCAGTTCTTC,CASSSSSGSNEQFF
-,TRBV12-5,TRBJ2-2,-,TGTGCTAGTGGTTTGAACAACGCCGGGGAGCTGTTTTTT,CASGLNNAGELFF
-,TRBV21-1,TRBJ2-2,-,TGTGCCAGCAGACCGGGGTCGAACACCGGGGAGCTGTTTTTT,CASRPGSNTGELFF
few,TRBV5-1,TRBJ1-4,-,TGCGCCAGCAGCTTGGGCTGGACAGCTAATGAAAAACTGTTTTTT,CASSLGWTANEKLFF
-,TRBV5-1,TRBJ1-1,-,TGCGCCAGCAGCTTGCGGGGGAACACTGAAGCTTTCTTT,CASSLRGNTEAFF
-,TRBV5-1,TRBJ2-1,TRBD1,TGCGCCAGCAGCTCTCCGACAGGGGGCGCCCTCAATGAGCAGTTCTTC,CASSSPTGGALNEQFF
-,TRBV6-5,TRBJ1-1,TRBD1,TGTGCCACCTCCCTCGCGGGACAGGCCGACACTGAAGCTTTCTTT,CATSLAGQADTEAFF
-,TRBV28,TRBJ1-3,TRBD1,TGTGCCAGCAGCTGGGGACAGGTCATAGGAAACACCATATATTTT,CASSWGQVIGNTIYF
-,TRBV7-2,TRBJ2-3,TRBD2,TGTGCCAGCAGCTTAGACAGCGGGAGAAGCACAGATACGCAGTATTTT,CASSLDSGRSTDTQYF
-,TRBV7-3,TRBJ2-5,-,TGTGCCAGCAGCTTAATACATTCCAGAGAGACCCAGTACTTC,CASSLIHSRETQYF
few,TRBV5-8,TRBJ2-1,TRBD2,TGTGCCAGCAGCTTGATACTAGCGGGAGGACGGAATGAGCAGTTCTTC,CASSLILAGGRNEQFF
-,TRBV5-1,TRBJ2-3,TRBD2,TGCGCCAGCAGCTTGGGACTAGCGAACCCAGATACGCAGTATTTT,CASSLGLANPDTQYF
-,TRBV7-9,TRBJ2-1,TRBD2,TGTGCCAGCACTAGCGGGAGTCGGTACAATGAGCAGTTCTTC,CASTSGSRYNEQFF
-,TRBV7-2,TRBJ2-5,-,TGTGCCAGCAGCTTCTTACAGGGAAGACAAGAGACCCAGTACTTC,CASSFLQGRQETQYF
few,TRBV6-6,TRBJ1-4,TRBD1,TGTGCCAGCAGTTCAGGGGGCGATGAAAAACTGTTTTTT,CASSSGGDEKLFF
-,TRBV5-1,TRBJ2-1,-,TGCGCCAGCAGCTTGAGTGCCGGGAGCTCCTACAATGAGCAGTTCTTC,CASSLSAGSSYNEQFF
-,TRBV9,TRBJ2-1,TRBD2,TGTGCCAGCAGCGTAGACTGGGAGGGGACTAGCTCCCACAATGAGCAGTTCTTC,CASSVDWEGTSSHNEQFF
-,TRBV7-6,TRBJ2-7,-,TGTGCCAGCAGCTTAGCCACTGAAGGGGACGAGCAGTACTTC,CASSLATEGDEQYF
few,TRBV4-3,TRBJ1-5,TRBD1,TGCGCCAGCAGCCAGGGGACAGGATTCAATCAGCCCCAGCATTTT,CASSQGTGFNQPQHF
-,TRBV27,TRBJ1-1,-,TGTGCCAGCACCAATTGGGGAGGGACTGAAGCTTTCTTT,CASTNWGGTEAFF
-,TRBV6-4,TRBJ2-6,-,TGTGCCAGCAGTGACTCAAGGGGTACTGGGGCCAACGTCCTGACTTTC,CASSDSRGTGANVLTF
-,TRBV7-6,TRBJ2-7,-,TGTGCCAGCAGCGGCCCCCTCCGGGACTCAGGAGACGAGCAGTACTTC,CASSGPLRDSGDEQYF
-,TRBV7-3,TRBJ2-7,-,TGTGCCAGCAGCTTATCCCCTCGTCCTTCCTACGAGCAGTACTTC,CASSLSPRPSYEQYF
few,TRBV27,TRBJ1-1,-,TGTGCCAGCATACTCAGGGAGGGACTGAACACTGAAGCTTTCTTT,CASILREGLNTEAFF
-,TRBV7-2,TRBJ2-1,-,TGTGCCAGCAGCCGGACGGTGGCTAGCCTTGGCAATGAGCAGTTCTTC,CASSRTVASLGNEQFF
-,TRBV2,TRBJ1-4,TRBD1,TGTGCCACCAGGACAGGGAGTAGAGAAAAACTGTTTTTT,CATRTGSREKLFF
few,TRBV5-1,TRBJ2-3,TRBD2,TGCGCCAGCAGCGGCGGGGGTCAGAGCACAGATACGCAGTATTTT,CASSGGGQSTDTQYF
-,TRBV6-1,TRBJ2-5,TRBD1,TGTGCCAGCAGTGTGGGGACAGGGGGGGAGACCCAGTACTTC,CASSVGTGGETQYF
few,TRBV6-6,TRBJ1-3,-,TGTGCCAGCAGCGAGGACAGCCGTTATGGAAACACCATATATTTT,CASSEDSRYGNTIYF
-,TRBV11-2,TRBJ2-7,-,TGTGCCAGCAGCTCCGTAGGGGCCGCAACCTACGAGCAGTACTTC,CASSSVGAATYEQYF